Shown below are 5 T cell receptor beta chains from a single sample sequenced in a study of T cell repertoires in cytomegalovirus infection. TCRdb itself ran the reads through MiXCR, one entry per CDR3 protein. The sample yields approximately 290,000 distinct CDR3 sequences, roughly a quarter seen once. The sequencing sample was made of PBMCs. The receptors derive from a human donor in good health (CMV status not recorded). Some clones in this sample may be carry-over from other donors' samples.

Regarding this clonotype: Given a much more abundant clone one base away, this may be a read error. This chain links TRBV5-4 with TRBJ1-4; the D gene is possibly TRBD1 (6 bases). The CDR3 extends over 15 amino acids. The germline V gene has CDR1 SGHNT and CDR2 YYREEE (reference sequence). V lost 2 bases to trimming and J lost 8 bases, with 16 bases between them. CDR3 sequence (DNA): TGTGCCAGCAGCTTTGCAGGGGCTATTAAAGAAAAACTGTTTTTT. Translated, it gives CASSFAGAIKEKLFF.

V and J are TRBV7-9 and TRBJ1-3; the match to TRBD1 covers 7 bases. Trimming at V came to 6 bases and at J to 0 bases, leaving 11 bases not matched to a gene. This CDR3 has 17 residues. Germline V gene sequence: CDR1 SEHNR, CDR2 FQNEAQ (reference sequence). CDR3 amino acids: CASRRGQGTVSGNTIYF. The DNA for the CDR3 is TGTGCCAGCAGGCGGGGTCAAGGGACAGTCTCTGGAAACACCATATATTTT.

CDR3: CASSPGDRTLQETQYF. The DNA for the CDR3 is TGCGCCAGCAGCCCGGGGGACAGGACCCTCCAAGAGACCCAGTACTTC. The rearrangement uses TRBV5-1 and TRBJ2-5, with TRBD1 matching over 8 bases. The CDR3 length is 16 residues. Germline-derived CDR1 and CDR2 are SGHRS and YFSETQ. V dropped 4 bases and J dropped 1; count of bases not matched to a gene: 9.

The rearrangement joins TRBV20-1 to TRBJ2-3, with TRBD1 as a possible D gene (6 bases). V lost 3 bases and J 6 bases, leaving 19 bases between the germline ends. Germline assignment: CDR1 DFQATT and CDR2 SNEGSKA (reference sequence). CDR3 length: 15 residues. For the CDR3, the DNA is TGCAGTGCTAGCTCAGGGGTAGGCCTAGGGGATACGCAGTATTTT. Protein: CSASSGVGLGDTQYF.

This clonotype turned up a few times. The V and J genes are TRBV7-8 and TRBJ2-7; weak D call: TRBD1 (6 bases). The length of the CDR3 is 14 residues. The V end was cut by 3 bases, the J end by 5 bases, with 14 bases between. Germline CDR1 reads SGHVS; CDR2 reads FQNEAQ. In DNA form, the CDR3 reads TGTGCCAGCAGCTTCCAACAGGGTGACCACGAGCAGTACTTC. Translating it yields CASSFQQGDHEQYF.